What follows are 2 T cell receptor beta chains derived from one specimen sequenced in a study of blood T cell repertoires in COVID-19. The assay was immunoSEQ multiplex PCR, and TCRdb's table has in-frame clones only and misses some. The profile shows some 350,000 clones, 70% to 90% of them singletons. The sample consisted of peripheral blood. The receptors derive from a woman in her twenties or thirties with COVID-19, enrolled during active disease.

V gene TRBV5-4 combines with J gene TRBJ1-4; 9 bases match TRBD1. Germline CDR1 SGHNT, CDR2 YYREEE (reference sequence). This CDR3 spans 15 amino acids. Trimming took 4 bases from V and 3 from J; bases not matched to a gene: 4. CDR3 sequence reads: CASSTGQGSNEKLFF. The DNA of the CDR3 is TGTGCCAGCAGCACGGGACAGGGTTCTAATGAAAAACTGTTTTTT. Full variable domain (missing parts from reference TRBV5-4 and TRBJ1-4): ETGVTQSPTHLIKTRGQQVTLRCSSQSGHNTVSWYQQALGQGPQFIFQYYREEENGRGNFPPRFSGLQFPNYSSELNVNALELDDSALYLCASSTGQGSNEKLFFGSGTQLSVL.

The CDR3 reads CASSPDRGNYGYTF. The CDR3 nucleotides are TGTGCCAGCTCCCCGGACAGGGGTAACTATGGCTACACCTTC. The J gene is TRBJ1-2, the V gene TRBV27; 9 bases line up with TRBD1. The CDR3 sequence is 14 residues long. From germline, CDR1 is MNHEY and CDR2 SMNVEV (reference sequence). The V and J ends lost 8 bases and 1 base, in that order; junction bases with no gene match: 5.